One sample yielded the 32 T cell receptor beta chains listed below, sequenced in a study of cytomegalovirus exposure and HLA in healthy donors. The table came from immunoSEQ multiplex PCR; TCRdb's copy has only in-frame clones and leaves some out. The sample yields about 150,000 clones, over 90% seen once. Sequenced material: PBMCs. The receptor set was obtained from a man between 18 and 29 years old in good health and CMV-seropositive.

The V call is TRBV7-9, the J call TRBJ2-2, with 12 bases aligning to TRBD2. The CDR3 extends over 18 amino acids. Trimming took 0 bases from V and 0 from J; bases not matched to a gene: 2. CDR1 is SEHNR, CDR2 FQNEAQ, per germline (reference sequence). The DNA for the CDR3 is TGTGCCAGCAGCTTAGCGGGACTAGCGGGCCCGAACACCGGGGAGCTGTTTTTT. It codes for CASSLAGLAGPNTGELFF.

As DNA, the CDR3 is TGTGCCAGCAGTGAAAACAGGGTGAAGACCTTC. Translation: CASSENRVKTF. This chain links TRBV6-5 with TRBJ1-2; D perhaps matches TRBD1 (6 bases). Trimming left V 5 bases short and J 14 bases short, with 15 bases between. CDR3 length: 11 amino acids. The germline V gene encodes CDR1 MNHEY and CDR2 SVGAGI.

V gene TRBV27 combines with J gene TRBJ2-1; D gene ambiguous. The CDR3 runs 15 residues. Per germline, CDR1 MNHEY and CDR2 SMNVEV (reference sequence). Trimming left V 3 bases short and J 0 bases short, with 9 bases between. The CDR3 sequence is CASSFSTGSYNEQFF. The CDR3 DNA reads as TGTGCCAGCAGTTTTTCGACTGGCTCCTACAATGAGCAGTTCTTC.

The chain links TRBV2 to TRBJ2-7, with a possible D match to TRBD2 (5 bases). CDR3 length: 18 residues. CDR1 SNHLY and CDR2 FYNNEI come from the germline V gene. Trimming removed 5 bases at V and 0 bases at J, with 23 bases between. CDR3 nucleotides: TGTGCCAGCAGTCGAGGGTCCCTCGGCGGCTTAAGCTCCTACGAGCAGTACTTC. It codes for CASSRGSLGGLSSYEQYF.

The chain uses TRBV28 and TRBJ2-7, with 11 positions matching TRBD2. Germline trimming cut 6 bases from V and 2 bases from J; bases unmatched to any gene: 3. Germline values: CDR1 MDHEN, CDR2 SYDVKM. This CDR3 comprises 14 residues. The CDR3 nucleotides read TGTGCCAGCAGGAAACTAGCGGGAGCCTACGAGCAGTACTTC. Its protein product is CASRKLAGAYEQYF.

This sequence joins TRBV27 and TRBJ2-7, with D tentatively TRBD1 (5 bases). Germline CDR1 is MNHEY and CDR2 is SMNVEV (reference sequence). Trimming took off 3 bases at V and 3 bases at J, with 18 bases between the two ends. The length of the CDR3 is 16 residues. CDR3 in amino acids: CASSLTDSRGNYEQYF. CDR3 DNA: TGTGCCAGCAGTTTGACAGACTCGAGAGGAAACTACGAGCAGTACTTC.

V gene TRBV6-5 combines with J gene TRBJ1-5, with 9 bases aligning to TRBD1. There are 15 residues in the CDR3. V trimming: 5 bases; J trimming: 4 bases; junction bases outside the gene matches: 6. Germline V gene lookup returns CDR1 MNHEY and CDR2 SVGAGI. The CDR3 sequence: CASSPRTGENQPQHF. In nucleotides, the CDR3 is TGTGCCAGCAGTCCAAGGACAGGGGAGAATCAGCCCCAGCATTTT.

Comment on this clone: Other DNA sequences in the same sample also yield this CDR3. V usage is TRBV5-1 and J usage is TRBJ2-1; D might be TRBD2 (6 bases). The germline V gene encodes CDR1 SGHRS and CDR2 YFSETQ. CDR3 length equals 14 residues. With 0 bases removed from V and 5 bases from J, the gap between germline ends came to 9 bases. CDR3 sequence reads: CASSLAGADNEQFF. In DNA, the CDR3 is TGCGCCAGCAGCTTGGCGGGAGCGGACAATGAGCAGTTCTTC.

The V gene is TRBV2, the J gene TRBJ1-1, with D unresolved. Germline CDR1 reads SNHLY; CDR2 reads FYNNEI. Trimming took 4 bases from V and 4 from J, leaving 10 bases between them. This CDR3 spans 13 amino acids. The CDR3 region has the DNA TGTGCCAGCAGTGCTACCGGGGTCACTGAAGCTTTCTTT. Its protein product is CASSATGVTEAFF. Full variable domain (remainder filled in from reference TRBV2 and TRBJ1-1): EPEVTQTPSHQVTQMGQEVILRCVPISNHLYFYWYRQILGQKVEFLVSFYNNEISEKSEIFDDQFSVERPDGSNFTLKIRSTKLEDSAMYFCASSATGVTEAFFGQGTRLTVV.

The V gene is TRBV9, the J gene TRBJ1-2, with a tentative D call TRBD1 (6 bases). CDR1 is SGDLS, CDR2 YYNGEE, per germline. This CDR3 spans 17 amino acids. Trimming took 2 bases from V and 3 from J, leaving 20 bases between them. The DNA of the CDR3 is TGTGCCAGCAGCGTGGACCCAGGGGCCACTCGAGACTATGGCTACACCTTC. This codes for CASSVDPGATRDYGYTF.

J is TRBJ2-5 and V is TRBV6-1; the match to TRBD2 covers 14 bases. After removal of 2 bases from V and 7 bases from J, the junction contained 3 bases not matched to a gene. This CDR3 comprises 15 residues. CDR1 is MNHNS and CDR2 is SASEGT in the germline V gene. CDR3 sequence reads: CASSEQGLAGGTQYF. The CDR3 DNA follows: TGTGCCAGCAGTGAACAAGGACTAGCGGGAGGGACCCAGTACTTC.

This chain links TRBV5-6 with TRBJ2-1; D unresolved. V was cut by 4 bases and J by 12 bases, with 14 bases left in between. This CDR3 spans 12 amino acids. Germline V gene lookup returns CDR1 SGHDT and CDR2 YYEEEE. CDR3 in DNA: TGTGCCAGCAGCAAGCCCCTAGAGCGGCAGTTCTTC. Its translation: CASSKPLERQFF.

The chain combines TRBV6-1 with TRBJ1-3, with no clear D. Looked up from germline, CDR1 is MNHNS and CDR2 is SASEGT. The CDR3 spans 15 residues. The V and J ends lost 4 bases and 2 bases respectively, with 12 bases between them. CDR3 in DNA: TGTGCCAGCAGTGTGGCCCGTTCGCCTGGAAACACCATATATTTT. Its translation is CASSVARSPGNTIYF.

CDR3 protein: CASSLVAGNPYEQYF. CDR3 coding DNA: TGTGCCAGCAGCTTGGTGGCGGGAAACCCCTACGAGCAGTACTTC. The chain is built from TRBV7-8 and TRBJ2-7, with D perhaps TRBD2 (6 bases). Between the trimmed V and J ends, which lost 3 bases and 2 bases, there was a span of 14 bases. The CDR3 sequence is 15 residues long. Looked up from germline, CDR1 is SGHVS and CDR2 is FQNEAQ.

V usage is TRBV7-9 and J usage is TRBJ2-1; 8 bases line up with TRBD2. The CDR3 is made up of 15 amino acids. After removal of 5 bases from V and 6 bases from J, the junction contained 9 bases not matched to a gene. Germline-derived CDR1 and CDR2 are SEHNR and FQNEAQ (reference sequence). The chain's CDR3 is CASSIRTLAVNEQFF. DNA of the CDR3: TGTGCCAGCAGCATCCGTACACTAGCGGTCAATGAGCAGTTCTTC.

Notes on this clone: The same CDR3 can be traced to other DNA sequences in this sample. J is TRBJ2-5 and V is TRBV29-1; 8 bases fit TRBD2. The CDR3 has 14 residues. V gave up 6 bases and J gave up 1 base; unmatched junction bases: 7. Per the germline V gene, CDR1 is SQVTM and CDR2 is ANQGSEA. CDR3 nucleotides: TGCAGCGTGCTCGGACTAGCCTCCCAAGAGACCCAGTACTTC. Translating gives CSVLGLASQETQYF. Variable domain in full (rest from reference TRBV29-1 and TRBJ2-5): SAVISQKPSRDICQRGTSLTIQCQVDSQVTMMFWYRQQPGQSLTLIATANQGSEATYESGFVIDKFPISRPNLTFSTLTVSNMSPEDSSIYLCSVLGLASQETQYFGPGTRLLVL.

This clone appeared once. The rearrangement links TRBV6-6 to TRBJ2-3; 8 bases line up with TRBD1. Germline-derived CDR1 and CDR2 are MNHNY and SVGAGI (reference sequence). Unmatched junction bases numbered 7, after V lost 6 bases and J lost 11 bases. The CDR3 is 12 amino acids. For the CDR3, the DNA is TGTGCCAGCAGCGGAGGACAGGGTAGGCAGTATTTT. This sequence encodes CASSGGQGRQYF.

The chain carries TRBV5-1 and TRBJ2-5; 11 bases are a match to TRBD2. The CDR3 loop spans 16 amino acids. Trimming at V came to 4 bases and at J to 3 bases, leaving 8 bases not matched to a gene. The germline V gene has CDR1 SGHRS and CDR2 YFSETQ. CDR3 sequence reads: CASSVTGTSGKETQYF. In DNA, the CDR3 is TGCGCCAGCAGCGTAACCGGGACTAGCGGTAAAGAGACCCAGTACTTC.

The V gene is TRBV11-2, the J gene TRBJ2-5, with TRBD2 identical over 7 bases. Germline CDR1 and CDR2: SGHAT and FQNNGV. This CDR3 has 15 amino acids. The V segment lost 5 bases and the J segment 1 base; nucleotides outside the gene matches: 7. The CDR3 is CASSPNLAAQETQYF. The CDR3 nucleotides read TGTGCCAGCAGCCCAAATCTAGCGGCCCAAGAGACCCAGTACTTC. The full variable domain, in which reference TRBV11-2 and TRBJ2-5 provide the parts outside the CDR3, is EAGVAQSPRYKIIEKRQSVAFWCNPISGHATLYWYQQILGQGPKLLIQFQNNGVVDDSQLPKDRFSAERLKGVDSTLKIQPAKLEDSAVYLCASSPNLAAQETQYFGPGTRLLVL.

The chain has TRBV28 and TRBJ2-1; 10 nucleotides match TRBD2. With 11 bases clipped from V and 0 bases from J, the junction kept 19 bases outside the gene matches. This CDR3 comprises 19 residues. The germline V gene encodes CDR1 MDHEN and CDR2 SYDVKM. The CDR3 protein is CAASWGLAGGLSSYNEQFF. CDR3 sequence (DNA): TGTGCCGCCTCTTGGGGGTTAGCGGGAGGTCTTAGCTCCTACAATGAGCAGTTCTTC.

In DNA form, the CDR3 reads TGCGCCAGCAGCCAAGAAGGCGGGGGGATAGCCAAAAACATTCAGTACTTC. As protein: CASSQEGGGIAKNIQYF. This chain links TRBV4-1 with TRBJ2-4, with 8 bases aligning to TRBD2. V was pared by 0 bases and J by 0 bases, with 4 bases of the junction left unmatched. From germline, CDR1 is MGHRA and CDR2 YSYEKL. The CDR3 has 17 residues.

This clone is a singleton in its sample. V usage is TRBV5-6 and J usage is TRBJ2-5, with a tentative D call TRBD2 (5 bases). The CDR3 extends over 14 amino acids. Germline V CDR1 and CDR2: SGHDT, YYEEEE. V lost 2 bases and J 0 bases, leaving 8 bases between the germline ends. The CDR3 bases are TGTGCCAGCAGCTTTGGGCGGGACCAAGAGACCCAGTACTTC. Its protein product is CASSFGRDQETQYF.

This chain connects TRBV6-6 to TRBJ2-5, with TRBD2 matching 16 bases. Germline trimming cut 2 bases from V and 7 bases from J; bases unmatched to any gene: 4. Per the germline V gene, CDR1 is MNHNY and CDR2 is SVGAGI (reference sequence). This CDR3 comprises 16 residues. The CDR3: CASSYRGLAGGGTQYF. In DNA form, the CDR3 reads TGTGCCAGCAGTTACCGGGGACTAGCGGGAGGGGGGACCCAGTACTTC.

The V call is TRBV19, the J call TRBJ1-3; TRBD1 might be the D (6 bases). This CDR3 has 18 amino acids. The germline gives CDR1 LNHDA, CDR2 SQIVND (reference sequence). The V end was cut by 5 bases, the J end by 0 bases, with 20 bases between. DNA of the CDR3: TGTGCCAGTAGTGGAGCCTGGACAGCCCCTTACTCTGGAAACACCATATATTTT. It is translated as CASSGAWTAPYSGNTIYF.

V and J are TRBV9 and TRBJ2-5; 10 nucleotides line up with TRBD2. Germline V gives CDR1 SGDLS, CDR2 YYNGEE. The CDR3 is made up of 15 amino acids. V gave up 2 bases and J gave up 4 bases; unmatched junction bases: 5. The CDR3 reads CASSVLAGELETQYF. As DNA, the CDR3 is TGTGCCAGCAGCGTCCTAGCGGGAGAGTTAGAGACCCAGTACTTC.

To note about this clone: Within the sample, other DNA sequences also encode this same CDR3. The chain employs TRBV5-1 and TRBJ1-3; 7 positions agree with TRBD1. Unmatched junction bases numbered 4, after V lost 4 bases and J lost 0 bases. From germline, CDR1 is SGHRS and CDR2 YFSETQ. The CDR3 is made up of 15 amino acids. This CDR3 is CASSLDRASGNTIYF. DNA for the CDR3: TGCGCCAGCAGCCTAGACAGGGCCTCTGGAAACACCATATATTTT.

The chain recombines TRBV4-1 with TRBJ2-3; D remains ambiguous. This CDR3 has 14 amino acids. Per the germline V gene, CDR1 is MGHRA and CDR2 is YSYEKL. V was cut by 0 bases and J by 2 bases, with 6 bases left in between. This CDR3 is CASSQESNTDTQYF. The CDR3 bases are TGCGCCAGCAGCCAAGAATCAAACACAGATACGCAGTATTTT.

This chain connects TRBV5-1 to TRBJ2-7; the D gene is possibly TRBD1 (6 bases). The V gene lost 4 bases and the J gene lost 4 bases, with 21 bases spanning the gap. The CDR3 is made up of 16 amino acids. In germline, CDR1 is SGHRS, CDR2 YFSETQ. CDR3 amino acids: CASSIDSGPRGYEQYF. CDR3 DNA sequence: TGCGCCAGCAGCATCGACAGTGGACCTAGGGGGTACGAGCAGTACTTC.

This clone has a single count. The J gene is TRBJ1-1, the V gene TRBV10-3; D remains unclear. The CDR3 runs 16 residues. Trimming stripped 0 bases from V and 5 bases from J, with 16 bases between. Germline CDR1 ENHRY, CDR2 SYGVKD. This chain's CDR3 is CAISESVAGAKTEAFF. CDR3 sequence (DNA): TGTGCCATCAGTGAGTCGGTAGCGGGCGCGAAGACTGAAGCTTTCTTT.

This rearrangement joins TRBV30 to TRBJ2-3, with 10 bases matching TRBD2. The CDR3 has 15 residues. V gave up 5 bases and J gave up 0 bases; unmatched junction bases: 5. Germline V CDR1 and CDR2: GTSNPN, SVGIG (reference sequence). The CDR3 is CAWGTSAQSTDTQYF. The CDR3 DNA follows: TGTGCCTGGGGGACTAGCGCCCAAAGCACAGATACGCAGTATTTT.

The rearrangement joins TRBV19 to TRBJ1-6; D is unclear. Trimming stripped 5 bases from V and 9 bases from J, with 23 bases between. CDR3 size: 17 residues. Germline CDR1 is LNHDA and CDR2 is SQIVND (reference sequence). The CDR3 DNA follows: TGTGCCAGTAGTTTCCCCTTTCGGGTGGCGCGGCCTTCACCCCTCCACTTT. Its translation: CASSFPFRVARPSPLHF.

This clone appeared once. This sequence joins TRBV29-1 and TRBJ2-5, with D unresolved. Germline V gene lookup returns CDR1 SQVTM and CDR2 ANQGSEA. The CDR3 has 11 amino acids. V lost 4 bases and J lost 1, with 4 bases in between. CDR3: CSVASQETQYF. CDR3 in DNA: TGCAGCGTTGCGTCCCAAGAGACCCAGTACTTC.